Listed below are T cell receptor beta chains from one sample, sequenced in a study of metastatic and nonmetastatic thyroid tumors. TCRdb re-called the PCR reads with MiXCR. The repertoire holds 37,000 or so clones, with around 16% as singletons. Sequenced material: blood. Source of these receptors: a female donor with papillary thyroid cancer or a benign thyroid nodule (not recorded which). Some clones in this sample may be carry-over from other donors' samples. The CDR3 runs from the conserved cysteine through the conserved F or W. Each record gives: clone size, V gene, J gene, D gene, CDR3 DNA, CDR3 protein. A D gene is named only where the DNA matches it firmly. Rows give clone size only sometimes, using once, few, many, or a class for an expanded clone.

clone_size: few; v_call: TRBV2; j_call: TRBJ1-3; d_call: .; cdr3_nt: TGTGCCAGCATCCAGGTCGTTACAGGAAACACCATATATTTT; cdr3_aa: CASIQVVTGNTIYF
clone_size: many; v_call: TRBV20-1; j_call: TRBJ1-2; d_call: .; cdr3_nt: TGCAGTGCTTTCCCCCCCGACAGGACACGGGGTGGCTACACCTTC; cdr3_aa: CSAFPPDRTRGGYTF
clone_size: many; v_call: TRBV5-1; j_call: TRBJ2-1; d_call: .; cdr3_nt: TGCGCCAGCAGCTTCAGGGGTGCCTACAATGAGCAGTTCTTC; cdr3_aa: CASSFRGAYNEQFF
clone_size: many; v_call: TRBV19; j_call: TRBJ1-2; d_call: .; cdr3_nt: TGTGCCAGTAGTACACAGGGACGAGGCTACACCTTC; cdr3_aa: CASSTQGRGYTF
clone_size: many; v_call: TRBV12-3/TRBV12-4; j_call: TRBJ2-4; d_call: TRBD1; cdr3_nt: TGTGCCAGCAGTTTAGGGGGGGGGACAGGGGTGATTAGGAACATTCAGTACTTC; cdr3_aa: CASSLGGGTGVIRNIQYF
clone_size: many; v_call: TRBV12-5; j_call: TRBJ2-7; d_call: .; cdr3_nt: TGTGCTAGTGGTCTCTTAACCGGTACCAGCTCCTACGAGCAGTACTTC; cdr3_aa: CASGLLTGTSSYEQYF
clone_size: many; v_call: TRBV19; j_call: TRBJ1-1; d_call: TRBD1; cdr3_nt: TGTGCCAGTAGCCTGACAGGGGGATCCACTGAAGCTTTCTTT; cdr3_aa: CASSLTGGSTEAFF
clone_size: many; v_call: TRBV25-1; j_call: TRBJ1-3; d_call: .; cdr3_nt: TGTGCCAGCAGTGAGGGCAGGGCTTATGGAAACACCATATATTTT; cdr3_aa: CASSEGRAYGNTIYF
clone_size: many; v_call: TRBV7-6; j_call: TRBJ2-1; d_call: .; cdr3_nt: TGTGCCAGCAGCTTAGACTACAATGAGCAGTTCTTC; cdr3_aa: CASSLDYNEQFF
clone_size: few; v_call: TRBV11-3; j_call: TRBJ2-7; d_call: TRBD1; cdr3_nt: TGTGCCAGCAGCTTAGGTTGGGGGGGACAGGGGAATTCCCACTCCTACGAGCAGTACTTC; cdr3_aa: CASSLGWGGQGNSHSYEQYF
clone_size: .; v_call: TRBV5-1; j_call: TRBJ2-2; d_call: .; cdr3_nt: TGCGCCAGCAGCCCGCTTGGTAACACCGGCGAGCTGTTTTTT; cdr3_aa: CASSPLGNTGELFF
clone_size: many; v_call: TRBV28; j_call: TRBJ1-5; d_call: .; cdr3_nt: TGTGCCAGCAGTTCACAGGGTAATCAGCCCCAGCATTTT; cdr3_aa: CASSSQGNQPQHF
clone_size: many; v_call: TRBV5-5; j_call: TRBJ1-4; d_call: TRBD1; cdr3_nt: TGTGCCAGCAGCGCAGGGGGGCGAGGGGAAAAACTGTTTTTT; cdr3_aa: CASSAGGRGEKLFF
clone_size: .; v_call: TRBV18; j_call: TRBJ1-1; d_call: .; cdr3_nt: TGTGCCAGCTCACCGGGGAGACCGCCGAACACTGAAGCTTTCTTT; cdr3_aa: CASSPGRPPNTEAFF
clone_size: .; v_call: TRBV7-8; j_call: TRBJ2-3; d_call: .; cdr3_nt: TGTGCCAGCAGCCCCTTCACGAACCCTAGCACAGATACGCAGTATTTT; cdr3_aa: CASSPFTNPSTDTQYF
clone_size: many; v_call: TRBV5-1; j_call: TRBJ1-3; d_call: TRBD1; cdr3_nt: TGCGCCAGCAGTTACCGTTCTATGCAGGGGGCTGGAAACACCATATATTTT; cdr3_aa: CASSYRSMQGAGNTIYF
clone_size: few; v_call: TRBV2; j_call: TRBJ2-7; d_call: TRBD1; cdr3_nt: TGTGCCAGCAGACGGACAGGGGGGGAAACGAAGGAGTACTTC; cdr3_aa: CASRRTGGETKEYF
clone_size: .; v_call: TRBV5-1; j_call: TRBJ2-2; d_call: .; cdr3_nt: TGCGCCAGCAGCTTGGATGGCAGGGGCACCACCGGGGAGCTGTTTTTT; cdr3_aa: CASSLDGRGTTGELFF
clone_size: .; v_call: TRBV20-1; j_call: TRBJ2-7; d_call: .; cdr3_nt: TGCAGTTCCCCGAGAGGGGCTGGGGGGACATCTAGCGAGCAGTACTTC; cdr3_aa: CSSPRGAGGTSSEQYF
clone_size: many; v_call: TRBV18; j_call: TRBJ1-1; d_call: TRBD1; cdr3_nt: TGTGCCAGCTCACCTCGGGGACAGGGTAGTGCTGAAGCTTTCTTT; cdr3_aa: CASSPRGQGSAEAFF
clone_size: many; v_call: TRBV5-4; j_call: TRBJ1-2; d_call: .; cdr3_nt: TGTGCCAGCAGCTCCCCCGAATCAGGGGATGACTATGGCTACACCTTC; cdr3_aa: CASSSPESGDDYGYTF
clone_size: many; v_call: TRBV28; j_call: TRBJ1-1; d_call: .; cdr3_nt: TGTGCCAGCAGTTTAAATAGGGCTGAAGCTTTCTTT; cdr3_aa: CASSLNRAEAFF
clone_size: .; v_call: TRBV5-6; j_call: TRBJ1-2; d_call: .; cdr3_nt: TGTGCCAGCAGCTTAGGGGGTCGGAACTATGGCTACACCTTC; cdr3_aa: CASSLGGRNYGYTF
clone_size: few; v_call: TRBV28; j_call: TRBJ2-3; d_call: TRBD2; cdr3_nt: TGTGCCAGCAGTTATGGTACTAGCGGGGTTTTGATCACAGATACGCAGTATTTT; cdr3_aa: CASSYGTSGVLITDTQYF